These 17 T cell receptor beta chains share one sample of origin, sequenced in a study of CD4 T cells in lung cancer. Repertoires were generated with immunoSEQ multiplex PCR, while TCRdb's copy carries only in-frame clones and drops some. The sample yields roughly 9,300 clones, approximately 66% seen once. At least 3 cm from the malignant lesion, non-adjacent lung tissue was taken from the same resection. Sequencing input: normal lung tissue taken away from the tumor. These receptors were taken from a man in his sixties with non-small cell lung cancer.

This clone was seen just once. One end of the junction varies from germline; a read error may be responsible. The CDR3 is CASSPTAGDDEQYF. The CDR3 coding sequence is TGTGCTAGCAGCCCGACAGCGGGAGATGACGAGCAGTACTTC. The chain joins TRBV7-7 to TRBJ2-7, with 8 positions matching TRBD2. Per the germline V gene, CDR1 is SSHAT and CDR2 is FNYEAQ (reference sequence). This CDR3 is built from 14 residues.

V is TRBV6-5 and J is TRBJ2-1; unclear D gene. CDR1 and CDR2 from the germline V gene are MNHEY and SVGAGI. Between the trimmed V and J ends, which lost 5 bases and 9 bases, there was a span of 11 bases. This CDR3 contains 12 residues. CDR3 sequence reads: CASSALRGEQFF. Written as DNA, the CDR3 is TGTGCCAGCAGTGCGTTAAGAGGTGAGCAGTTCTTC.

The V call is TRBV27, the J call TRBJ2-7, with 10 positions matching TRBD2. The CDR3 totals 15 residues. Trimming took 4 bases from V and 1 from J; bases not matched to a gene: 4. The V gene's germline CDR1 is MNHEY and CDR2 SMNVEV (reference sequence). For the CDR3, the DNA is TGTGCCAGCAGTTGGGAGCGGGAGGGTTCCTACGAGCAGTACTTC. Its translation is CASSWEREGSYEQYF.

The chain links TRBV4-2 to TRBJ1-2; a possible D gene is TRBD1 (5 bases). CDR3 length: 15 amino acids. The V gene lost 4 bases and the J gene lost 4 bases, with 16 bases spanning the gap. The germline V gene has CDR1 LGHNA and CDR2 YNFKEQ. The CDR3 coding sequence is TGTGCCAGCAGCCGGGGGGAGGGTGGAAGCTATGGCTACACCTTC. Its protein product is CASSRGEGGSYGYTF.

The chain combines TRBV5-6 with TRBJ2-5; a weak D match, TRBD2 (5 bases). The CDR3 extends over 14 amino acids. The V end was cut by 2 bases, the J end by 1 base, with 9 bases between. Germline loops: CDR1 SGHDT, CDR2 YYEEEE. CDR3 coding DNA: TGTGCCAGCAGCTTCGGCGGGCTCCAAGAGACCCAGTACTTC. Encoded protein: CASSFGGLQETQYF.

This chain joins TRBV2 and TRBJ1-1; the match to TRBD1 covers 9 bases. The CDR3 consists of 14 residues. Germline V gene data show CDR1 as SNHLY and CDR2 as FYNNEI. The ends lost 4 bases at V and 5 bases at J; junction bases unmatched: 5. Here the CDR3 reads CASSVGDRVTEAFF. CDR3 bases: TGTGCCAGCAGTGTGGGGGACAGGGTAACTGAAGCTTTCTTT.

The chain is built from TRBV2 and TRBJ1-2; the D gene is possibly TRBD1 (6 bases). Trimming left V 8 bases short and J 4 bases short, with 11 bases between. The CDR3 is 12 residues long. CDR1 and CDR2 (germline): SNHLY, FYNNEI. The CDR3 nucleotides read TGTGCCAGCGGGGGCAGTGCCTATGGCTACACCTTC. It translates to CASGGSAYGYTF.

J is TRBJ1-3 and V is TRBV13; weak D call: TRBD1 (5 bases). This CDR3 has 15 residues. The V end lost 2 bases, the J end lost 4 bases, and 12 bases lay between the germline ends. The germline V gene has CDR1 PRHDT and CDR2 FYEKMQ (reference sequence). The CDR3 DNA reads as TGTGCCAGCAGCTTATCGGGACTGCGGGGAAACACCATATATTTT. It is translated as CASSLSGLRGNTIYF.

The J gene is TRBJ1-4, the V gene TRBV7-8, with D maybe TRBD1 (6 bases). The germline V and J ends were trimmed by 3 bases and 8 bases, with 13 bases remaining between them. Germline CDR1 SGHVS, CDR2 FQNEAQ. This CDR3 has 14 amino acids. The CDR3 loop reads CASSFAQGYEKLFF. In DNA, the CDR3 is TGTGCCAGCAGCTTTGCACAGGGATACGAAAAACTGTTTTTT. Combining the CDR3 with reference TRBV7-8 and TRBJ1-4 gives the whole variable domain GAGVSQSPRYKVAKRGQDVALRCDPISGHVSLFWYQQALGQGPEFLTYFQNEAQLDKSGLPSDRFFAERPEGSVSTLKIQRTQQEDSAVYLCASSFAQGYEKLFFGSGTQLSVL.

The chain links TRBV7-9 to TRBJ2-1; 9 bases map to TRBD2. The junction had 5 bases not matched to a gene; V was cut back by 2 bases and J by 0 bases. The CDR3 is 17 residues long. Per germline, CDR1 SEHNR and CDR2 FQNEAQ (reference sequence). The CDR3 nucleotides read TGTGCCAGCAGCTTAAGGACTAGCGTATACTCCTACAATGAGCAGTTCTTC. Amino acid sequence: CASSLRTSVYSYNEQFF.

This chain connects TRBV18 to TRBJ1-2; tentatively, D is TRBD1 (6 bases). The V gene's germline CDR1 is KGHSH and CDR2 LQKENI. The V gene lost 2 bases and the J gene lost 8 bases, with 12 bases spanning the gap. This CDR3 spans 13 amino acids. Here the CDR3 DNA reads TGTGCCAGCTCACCATCCAGGGGTAGCGGCTACACCTTC. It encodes CASSPSRGSGYTF.

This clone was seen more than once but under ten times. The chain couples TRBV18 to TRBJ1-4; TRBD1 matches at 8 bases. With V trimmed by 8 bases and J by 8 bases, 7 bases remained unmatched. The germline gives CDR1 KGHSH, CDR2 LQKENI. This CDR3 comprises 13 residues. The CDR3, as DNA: TGTGCCAGCGCCCGACAGGGGAGGGAAAAACTGTTTTTT. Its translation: CASARQGREKLFF.

CDR3 protein: CASSSFGQVHGYTF. The CDR3 DNA reads TGTGCCAGCAGTTCTTTCGGACAGGTTCATGGCTACACCTTC. This chain uses TRBV28 with TRBJ1-2; 7 bases are shared with TRBD1. With V trimmed by 4 bases and J by 6 bases, 8 bases remained unmatched. The germline V gene has CDR1 MDHEN and CDR2 SYDVKM. CDR3 size: 14 residues.

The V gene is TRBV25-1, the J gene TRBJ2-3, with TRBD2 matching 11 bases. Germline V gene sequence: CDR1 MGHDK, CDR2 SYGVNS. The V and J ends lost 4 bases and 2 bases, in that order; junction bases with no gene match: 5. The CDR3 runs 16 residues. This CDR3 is CASSATSGGLTDTQYF. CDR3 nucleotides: TGTGCCAGCAGTGCAACTAGCGGGGGACTCACAGATACGCAGTATTTT. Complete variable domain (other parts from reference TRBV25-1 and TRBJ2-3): EADIYQTPRYLVIGTGKKITLECSQTMGHDKMYWYQQDPGMELHLIHYSYGVNSTEKGDLSSESTVSRIRTEHFPLTLESARPSHTSQYLCASSATSGGLTDTQYFGPGTRLTVL.

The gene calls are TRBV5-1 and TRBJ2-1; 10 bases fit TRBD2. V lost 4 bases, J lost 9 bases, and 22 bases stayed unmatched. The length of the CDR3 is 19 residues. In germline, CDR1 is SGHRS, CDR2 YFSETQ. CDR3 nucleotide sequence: TGCGCCAGCAGCCCCAGCCCGGCTAGCGGGAGATCTAGTAAGGGTGAGCAGTTCTTC. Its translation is CASSPSPASGRSSKGEQFF.

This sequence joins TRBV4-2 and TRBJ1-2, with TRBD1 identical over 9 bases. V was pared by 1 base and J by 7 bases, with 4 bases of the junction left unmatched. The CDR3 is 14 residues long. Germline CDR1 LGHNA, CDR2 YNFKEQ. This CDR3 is CASSQAGTGSGYTF. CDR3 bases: TGTGCCAGCAGCCAAGCCGGGACAGGGAGTGGCTACACCTTC.

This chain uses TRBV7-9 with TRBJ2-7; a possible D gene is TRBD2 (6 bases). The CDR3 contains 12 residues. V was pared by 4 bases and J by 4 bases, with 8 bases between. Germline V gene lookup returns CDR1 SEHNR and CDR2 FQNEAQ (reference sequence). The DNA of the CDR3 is TGTGCCAGCAGCTGGGACTTTTACGAGCAGTACTTC. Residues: CASSWDFYEQYF.